Following are 7 T cell receptor beta chains from one sample sequenced in a study of shared clonotypes between healthy human individuals. The naive CD8 population came from CD45RO-negative cells selected for CCR7, without terminally differentiated effector memory CD45RA+ cells. Clones were read by immunoSEQ multiplex PCR, and TCRdb kept only the in-frame ones, dropping some. In the table there are about 2.1 million clones, 85% to 95% of which are singletons. Material: naive CD8+ T cells from PBMCs. The source is a man between 18 and 35 years old in good health. Some clones in this sample may be carry-over from other donors' samples.

The chain employs TRBV18 and TRBJ2-1; 8 bases line up with TRBD1. Germline trimming cut 3 bases from V and 6 bases from J; bases unmatched to any gene: 13. The CDR3 has 17 amino acids. Looked up from germline, CDR1 is KGHSH and CDR2 is LQKENI. CDR3: CASSPPPQGARSNEQFF. For the CDR3, the DNA is TGTGCCAGCTCACCTCCCCCTCAGGGGGCGCGCTCCAATGAGCAGTTCTTC.

This chain links TRBV19 with TRBJ1-4; TRBD1 aligns across 7 bases. The CDR3 covers 16 residues. The junction had 14 bases not matched to a gene; V was cut back by 10 bases and J by 3 bases. Germline CDR1 reads LNHDA; CDR2 reads SQIVND (reference sequence). As DNA, the CDR3 is TGTGCCACCCATCCTCCGACAGGGTGGGCTAATGAAAAACTGTTTTTT. Translated: CATHPPTGWANEKLFF.

Turning to this clone: This sample also contains other DNA sequences that code for the same CDR3. This chain connects TRBV9 to TRBJ2-7, with D perhaps TRBD1 (5 bases). Trimming shortened V by 0 bases and J by 7 bases, and 11 bases separated the two germline ends. This CDR3 has 13 amino acids. CDR1 is SGDLS and CDR2 is YYNGEE in the germline V gene. The CDR3 loop reads CASSVGQGGEQYF. In nucleotides, the CDR3 is TGTGCCAGCAGCGTAGGGCAGGGCGGTGAGCAGTACTTC. Full variable domain (remainder filled in from reference TRBV9 and TRBJ2-7): DSGVTQTPKHLITATGQRVTLRCSPRSGDLSVYWYQQSLDQGLQFLIQYYNGEERAKGNILERFSAQQFPDLHSELNLSSLELGDSALYFCASSVGQGGEQYFGPGTRLTVT.

The chain carries TRBV4-1 and TRBJ1-1, with a possible D match to TRBD1 (5 bases). The germline V gene encodes CDR1 MGHRA and CDR2 YSYEKL. V lost 1 base, J lost 4 bases, and 13 bases lay in between. This CDR3 spans 15 amino acids. The DNA for the CDR3 is TGCGCCAGCAGCCAAGGGCAGGGTCTGGGCACTGAAGCTTTCTTT. Translated: CASSQGQGLGTEAFF.

The chain employs TRBV6-1 and TRBJ2-3; TRBD2 matches at 10 bases. With 7 bases clipped from V and 0 bases from J, the junction kept 4 bases outside the gene matches. The CDR3 has 15 residues. Germline CDR1 MNHNS, CDR2 SASEGT. The CDR3, as DNA: TGTGCCAGCATCTGGACTAGCGGAAGCACAGATACGCAGTATTTT. This codes for CASIWTSGSTDTQYF.

The chain links TRBV7-9 to TRBJ2-5; D not resolved. Germline CDR1 reads SEHNR; CDR2 reads FQNEAQ (reference sequence). V shed 5 bases and J shed 4 bases, with 29 bases lying between them. This CDR3 is 19 amino acids long. The CDR3 region has the DNA TGTGCCAGCAGCAGAGACGACCGGGCCAACTTATTTGGCCGAGAGACCCAGTACTTC. Translated: CASSRDDRANLFGRETQYF.

The chain carries TRBV7-2 and TRBJ2-5; 12 nucleotides align to TRBD2. The germline CDR1 and CDR2 sequences are SGHTA and FQGNSA. CDR3 length: 16 residues. Trimming took 5 bases from V and 0 from J; bases not matched to a gene: 4. CDR3 in amino acids: CASSHRTSGDQETQYF. DNA for the CDR3: TGTGCCAGCAGCCACAGGACTAGCGGGGACCAAGAGACCCAGTACTTC.